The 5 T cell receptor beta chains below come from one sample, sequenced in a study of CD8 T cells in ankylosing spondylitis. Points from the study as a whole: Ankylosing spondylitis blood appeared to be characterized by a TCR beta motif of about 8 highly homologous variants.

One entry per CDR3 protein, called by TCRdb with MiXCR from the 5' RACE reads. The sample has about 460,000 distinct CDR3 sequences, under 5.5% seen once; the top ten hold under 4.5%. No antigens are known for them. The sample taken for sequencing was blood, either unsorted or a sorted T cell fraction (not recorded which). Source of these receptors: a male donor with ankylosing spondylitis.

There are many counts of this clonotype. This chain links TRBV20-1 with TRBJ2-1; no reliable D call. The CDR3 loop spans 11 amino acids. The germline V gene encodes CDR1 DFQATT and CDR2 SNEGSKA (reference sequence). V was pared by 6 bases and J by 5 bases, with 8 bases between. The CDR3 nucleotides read TGCAGTGCCCTTCCCAACAATGAGCAGTTCTTC. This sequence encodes CSALPNNEQFF.

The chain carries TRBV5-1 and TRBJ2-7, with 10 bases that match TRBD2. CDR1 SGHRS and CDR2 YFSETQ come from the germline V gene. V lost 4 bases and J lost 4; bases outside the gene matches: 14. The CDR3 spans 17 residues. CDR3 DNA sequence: TGCGCCAGCAGCCGGACTAGCGGCCCTGGGGGCCTATACGAGCAGTACTTC. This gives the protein CASSRTSGPGGLYEQYF.

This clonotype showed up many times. The DNA for the CDR3 is TGTGCCAGCAGTCCGGGACTAGCGGGTCGCACAGATACGCAGTATTTT. This codes for CASSPGLAGRTDTQYF. The V and J genes are TRBV25-1 and TRBJ2-3, with TRBD2 matching over 12 bases. CDR3 length equals 16 residues. J was trimmed by 1 base and V by 5 bases; bases with no gene match: 4. CDR1 is MGHDK and CDR2 is SYGVNS in the germline V gene.

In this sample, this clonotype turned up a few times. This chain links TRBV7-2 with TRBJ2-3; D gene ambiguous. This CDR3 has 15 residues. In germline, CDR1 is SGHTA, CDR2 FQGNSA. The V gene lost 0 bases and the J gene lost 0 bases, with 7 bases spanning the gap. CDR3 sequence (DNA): TGTGCCAGCAGCTTAGCTATCCCTAGCACAGATACGCAGTATTTT. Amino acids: CASSLAIPSTDTQYF.

CDR3 DNA: TGTGCCAGCAGCTTTAGTTGGGGGGCCTACAATGAGCAGTTCTTC. Amino acids: CASSFSWGAYNEQFF. The rearrangement joins TRBV7-8 to TRBJ2-1, with D perhaps TRBD2 (6 bases). V lost 3 bases and J lost 2, with 11 bases in between. The CDR3 totals 15 residues. Per germline, CDR1 SGHVS and CDR2 FQNEAQ.